The entry that follows covers one T cell receptor (beta chain) sequence. Its antigen is currently unknown. With a much larger clone just one base away, this may be a read error. The data were obtained in a study of identical twins. All donors were healthy Caucasians. Germline V gene data show CDR1 as SGHTA and CDR2 as FQGNSA. The CDR3 length is 14 residues. TCRdb re-called the 5' RACE reads with MiXCR, one entry per CDR3 protein. The sample holds some 500,000 distinct CDR3 sequences; nearly 10% are singletons and the top ten take under 3%. General observations from the study: Models underestimated TCR alpha sharing (out-of-frame) in monozygotic twins. In drawing conclusions, the study used cross-sectional statistical analysis and did not follow the same donors.

The same specimen was also included in a second study, on yellow fever vaccine responses in identical twins.

Sequencing used PBMCs. This receptor was obtained from a woman younger than 30 in good health. V and J are TRBV7-2 and TRBJ2-1; D gene uncertain. The CDR3 spells CARSLAGRYNEQFF. The CDR3 DNA reads as TGTGCCAGAAGCTTGGCCGGACGGTACAATGAGCAGTTCTTC.